This T cell receptor (beta chain) was captured in a study of identical twins (dated by TCRdb to the mid-2010s). Study-wide context: The study deep-sequenced TCR alpha and beta repertoires from monozygotic twins, unrelated adults of various ages and cord blood to test whether fetal clonotypes persist. To rule out contamination, replicate twin experiments were performed at different times with different library preparation protocols. Beyond this particular receptor, the publication reports: Compared with coincidental sharing between unrelated individuals, out-of-frame TCR alpha sequences shared between twins showed an excess of sequences with low generation probability. A weaker excess of twin sharing was found in beta out-of-frame sequences because the signal-to-noise ratio was lowered by fewer shared sequences. Zero-insertion analyses could be partly confounded by invariant T cells such as MAIT and iNKT, though diverse VJ usage argued against such confounding for most clonotypes. Conclusions relied on cross-sectional statistical analysis, since the same donors could not be followed over many years. Out-of-frame TCR alpha sharing in monozygotic twins was systematically underestimated by recombination models, whereas sharing between unrelated individuals was in agreement with the recombination models. Abundant cord blood beta clonotypes had fewer insertions, young adult naive repertoires showed a similar but weaker trend, and memory repertoires showed no such trend.

Concerning this clonotype itself: This clone's antigen is unknown. Qualities for individual bases were not recorded, and no much larger clone is one base off.

Library construction relied on 5' RACE. The run used an Illumina HiSeq 2000. A universal primer binding site was introduced by template switching, and a unique molecular identifier was present in the final cDNA, enabling accurate counting of TCR cDNA molecules. Specific primers in the conserved constant-segment region were used to synthesize first-strand cDNA for the TCR alpha and beta chains. To control for contamination, every cDNA library was double barcoded, receiving both a SMART-Mk sample barcode and Illumina barcodes. TruSeq adapter sequences and Illumina sample barcodes were added in two successive PCR steps. TCR alpha and beta cDNA libraries were sequenced on the Illumina HiSeq platform with custom primers. The authors processed their data as follows. Unique molecular identifiers were extracted from raw reads with MiGEC, and CDR3 positions were determined with MiXCR. Recombination models were inferred per individual with the repgenHMM and IGoR tools using an EM algorithm. The tcR package in R was used for shared clonotype analysis, with sharing normalized by the product of cloneset sizes. Out-of-frame nonproductive sequences were analyzed to study raw recombination free of thymic and clonal selection effects. Using fastp at Q25 and MiXCR, TCRdb reprocessed the public reads and kept productive beta chains. CDR3 protein duplicates are merged, each entry listing the most common genes and DNA. In this record, the V and J calls reflect TCRdb's handling and not the investigators' own analysis. A total of some 100,000 distinct CDR3 sequences appear in this sample, just under 6% of them only once. Approximately 12% of the sample comes from the top ten.

Every donor was a healthy Caucasian. Miltenyi CD45RO+ enrichment and human naive T-cell isolation kits were used to isolate memory (CD45RO+) and naive T cells from PBMC. The CDR3 covers 12 residues, taking in both the cysteine and the phenylalanine. CDR3 DNA only is kept here, 36 bases in frame from base 1. Sequences LGHDT (CDR1) and YNNKEL (CDR2) are obtained from the germline V gene (reference sequence). V is clipped by 1 base and J by 11 bases, and the sequence between their germline boundaries is 11 bases long. The clonotype comes from a woman aged 50 to 65 in good health. Sequenced input: memory T cells sorted from blood. Sample cell subset or site, as interpreted from the label and publication: CD45RO+ enriched T cells. The rearrangement combines TRBV3-1 with TRBJ1-1; no D segment can be confidently identified. CDR3 reads: CASSQVPGEAFF. The sequence in DNA is TGTGCCAGCAGCCAAGTTCCTGGGGAGGCTTTCTTT.